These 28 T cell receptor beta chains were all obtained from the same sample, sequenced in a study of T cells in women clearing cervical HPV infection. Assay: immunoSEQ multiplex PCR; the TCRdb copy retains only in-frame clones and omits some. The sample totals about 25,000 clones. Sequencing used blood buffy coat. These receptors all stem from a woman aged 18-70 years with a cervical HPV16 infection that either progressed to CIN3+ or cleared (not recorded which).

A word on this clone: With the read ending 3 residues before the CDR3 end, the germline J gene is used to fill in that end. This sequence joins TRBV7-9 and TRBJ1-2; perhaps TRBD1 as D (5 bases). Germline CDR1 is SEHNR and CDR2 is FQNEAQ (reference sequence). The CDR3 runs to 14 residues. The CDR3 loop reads CASSLMTVTYDYTF. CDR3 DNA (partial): TGTGCCAGCAGCTTGATGACAGTAACCTACGAC.

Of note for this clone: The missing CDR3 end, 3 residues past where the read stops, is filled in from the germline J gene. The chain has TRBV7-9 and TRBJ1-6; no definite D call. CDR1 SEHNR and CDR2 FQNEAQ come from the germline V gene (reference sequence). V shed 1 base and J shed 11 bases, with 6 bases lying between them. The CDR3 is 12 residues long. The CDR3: CASSLELPPLHF. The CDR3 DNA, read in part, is TGTGCCAGCAGCTTAGAACTACCACCC.

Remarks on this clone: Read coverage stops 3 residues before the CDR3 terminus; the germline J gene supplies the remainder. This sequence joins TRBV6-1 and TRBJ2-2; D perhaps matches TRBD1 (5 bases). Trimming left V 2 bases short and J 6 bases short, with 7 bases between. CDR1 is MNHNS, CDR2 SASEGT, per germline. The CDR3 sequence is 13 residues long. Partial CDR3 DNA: TGTGCCAGCAGTGAACACAGGCCCGGGGAG. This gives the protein CASSEHRPGE. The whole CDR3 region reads CASSEHRPGELFF.

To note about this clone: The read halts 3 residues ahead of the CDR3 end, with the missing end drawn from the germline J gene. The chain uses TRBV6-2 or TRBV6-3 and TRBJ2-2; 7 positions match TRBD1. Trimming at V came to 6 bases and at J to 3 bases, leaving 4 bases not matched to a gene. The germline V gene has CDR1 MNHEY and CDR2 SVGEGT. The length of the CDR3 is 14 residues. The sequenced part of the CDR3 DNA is TGTGCCAGCAGGGACAGGACGGACACCGGGGAG. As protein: CASRDRTDTGE. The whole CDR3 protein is CASRDRTDTGELFF.

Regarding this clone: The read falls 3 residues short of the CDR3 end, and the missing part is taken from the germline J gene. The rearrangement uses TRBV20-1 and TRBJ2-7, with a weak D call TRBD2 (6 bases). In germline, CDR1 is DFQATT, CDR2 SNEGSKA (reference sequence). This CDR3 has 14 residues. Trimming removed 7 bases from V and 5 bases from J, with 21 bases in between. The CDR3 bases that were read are TGCAGTGGGACTACGAGGAATCTGGGCGACGAG. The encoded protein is CSGTTRNLGDE. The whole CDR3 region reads CSGTTRNLGDEQYF.

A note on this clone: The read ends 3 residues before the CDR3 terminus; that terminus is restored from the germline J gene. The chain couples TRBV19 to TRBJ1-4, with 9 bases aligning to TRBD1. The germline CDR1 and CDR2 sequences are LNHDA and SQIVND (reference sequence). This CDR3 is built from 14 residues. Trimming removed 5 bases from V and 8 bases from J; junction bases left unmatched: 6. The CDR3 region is CASSLWTGEEKLFF. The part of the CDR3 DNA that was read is TGTGCCAGTAGTCTCTGGACAGGGGAAGAAAAA.

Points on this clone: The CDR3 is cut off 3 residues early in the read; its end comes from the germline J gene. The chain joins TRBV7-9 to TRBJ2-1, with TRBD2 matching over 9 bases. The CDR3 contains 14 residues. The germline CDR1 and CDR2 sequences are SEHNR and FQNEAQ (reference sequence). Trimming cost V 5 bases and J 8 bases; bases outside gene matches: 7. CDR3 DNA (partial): TGTGCCAGCAGCCTACGGCGGGAGGGATATGAG. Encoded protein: CASSLRREGYE. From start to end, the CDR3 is CASSLRREGYEQFF.

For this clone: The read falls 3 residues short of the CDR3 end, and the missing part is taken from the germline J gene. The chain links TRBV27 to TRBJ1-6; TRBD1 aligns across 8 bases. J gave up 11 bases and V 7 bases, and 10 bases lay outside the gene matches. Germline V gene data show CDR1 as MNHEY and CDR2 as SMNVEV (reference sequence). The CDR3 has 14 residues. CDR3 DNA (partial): TGTGCCAGCACCGAGACAGGGGTTAGTACACCC. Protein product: CASTETGVSTP. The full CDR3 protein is CASTETGVSTPLHF.

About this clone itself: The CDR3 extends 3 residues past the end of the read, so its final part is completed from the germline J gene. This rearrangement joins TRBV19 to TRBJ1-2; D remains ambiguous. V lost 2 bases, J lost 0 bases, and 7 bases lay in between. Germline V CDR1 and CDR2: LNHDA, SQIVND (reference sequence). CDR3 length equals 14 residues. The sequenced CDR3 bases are TGTGCCAGTAGTATACCGTTAGCTAACTATGGC. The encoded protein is CASSIPLANYG. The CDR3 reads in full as CASSIPLANYGYTF.

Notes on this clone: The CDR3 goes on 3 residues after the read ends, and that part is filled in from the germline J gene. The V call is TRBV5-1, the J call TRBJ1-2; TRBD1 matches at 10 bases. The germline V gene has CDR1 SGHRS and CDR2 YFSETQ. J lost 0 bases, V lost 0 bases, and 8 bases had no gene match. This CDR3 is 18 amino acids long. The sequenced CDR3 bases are TGCGCCAGCAGCTTGGCCGTAGGGACAGGGGCCGCTAACTATGGC. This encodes CASSLAVGTGAANYG. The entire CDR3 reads CASSLAVGTGAANYGYTF.

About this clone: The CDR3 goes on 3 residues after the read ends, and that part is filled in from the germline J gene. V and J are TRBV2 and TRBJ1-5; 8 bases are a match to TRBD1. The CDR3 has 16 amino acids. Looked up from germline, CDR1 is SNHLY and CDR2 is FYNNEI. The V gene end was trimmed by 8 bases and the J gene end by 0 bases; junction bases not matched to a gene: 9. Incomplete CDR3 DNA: TGTGCCAGCGCAAGGCAGGGGGCTTATAGCAATCAGCCC. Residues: CASARQGAYSNQP. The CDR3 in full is CASARQGAYSNQPQHF.

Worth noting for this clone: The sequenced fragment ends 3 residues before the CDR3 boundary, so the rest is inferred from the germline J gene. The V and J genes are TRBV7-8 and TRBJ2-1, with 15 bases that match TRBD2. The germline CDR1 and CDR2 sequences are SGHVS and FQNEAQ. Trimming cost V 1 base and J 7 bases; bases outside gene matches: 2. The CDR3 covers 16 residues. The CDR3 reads CASSLGTSGRGNEQFF. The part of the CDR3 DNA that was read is TGTGCCAGCAGCTTAGGGACTAGCGGGAGGGGAAATGAG.

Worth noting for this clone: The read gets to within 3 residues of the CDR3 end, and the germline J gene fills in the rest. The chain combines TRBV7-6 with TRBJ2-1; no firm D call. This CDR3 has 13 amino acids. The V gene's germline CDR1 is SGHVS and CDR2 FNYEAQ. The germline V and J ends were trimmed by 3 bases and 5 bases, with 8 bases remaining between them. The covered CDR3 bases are TGTGCCAGCAGCTTCCGCACAAACAATGAG. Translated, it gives CASSFRTNNE. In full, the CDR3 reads CASSFRTNNEQFF.

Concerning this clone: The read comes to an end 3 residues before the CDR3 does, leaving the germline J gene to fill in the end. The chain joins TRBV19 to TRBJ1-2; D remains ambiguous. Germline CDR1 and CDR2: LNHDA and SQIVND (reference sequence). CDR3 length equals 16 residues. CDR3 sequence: CASSVSSRTPHNDYTF. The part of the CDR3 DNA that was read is TGTGCCAGTAGTGTGTCTAGTCGAACCCCCCACAATGAC. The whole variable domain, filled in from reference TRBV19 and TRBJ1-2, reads DGGITQSPKYLFRKEGQNVTLSCEQNLNHDAMYWYRQDPGQGLRLIYYSQIVNDFQKGDIAEGYSVSREKKESFPLTVTSAQKNPTAFYLCASSVSSRTPHNDYTFGSGTRLTVV.

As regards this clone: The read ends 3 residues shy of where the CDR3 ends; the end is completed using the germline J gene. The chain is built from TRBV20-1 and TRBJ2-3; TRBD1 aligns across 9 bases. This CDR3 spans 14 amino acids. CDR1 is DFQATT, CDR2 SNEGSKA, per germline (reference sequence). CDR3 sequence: CSAGRGQGSQPQYF. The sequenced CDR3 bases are TGCAGTGCTGGGAGGGGACAGGGTTCGCAGCCG.

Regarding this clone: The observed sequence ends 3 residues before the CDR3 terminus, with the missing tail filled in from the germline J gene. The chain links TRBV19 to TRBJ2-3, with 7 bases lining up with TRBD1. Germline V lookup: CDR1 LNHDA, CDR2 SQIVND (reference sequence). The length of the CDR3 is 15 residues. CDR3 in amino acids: CASSSPDRSKETQYF. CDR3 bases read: TGTGCCAGTAGTTCTCCGGACAGGTCCAAAGAGACG.

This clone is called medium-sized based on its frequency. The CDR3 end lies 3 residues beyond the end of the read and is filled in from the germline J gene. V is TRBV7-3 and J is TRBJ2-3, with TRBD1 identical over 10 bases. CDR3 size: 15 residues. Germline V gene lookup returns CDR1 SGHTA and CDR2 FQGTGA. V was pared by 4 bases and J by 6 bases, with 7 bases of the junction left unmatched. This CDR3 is CASSSRDRGWDTQYF. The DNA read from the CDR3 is TGTGCCAGCAGCTCCCGGGACAGGGGATGGGATACG. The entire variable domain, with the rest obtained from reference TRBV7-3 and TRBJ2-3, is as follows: GAGVSQTPSNKVTEKGKYVELRCDPISGHTALYWYRQSLGQGPEFLIYFQGTGAADDSGLPNDRFFAVRPEGSVSTLKIQRTERGDSAVYLCASSSRDRGWDTQYFGPGTRLTVL.

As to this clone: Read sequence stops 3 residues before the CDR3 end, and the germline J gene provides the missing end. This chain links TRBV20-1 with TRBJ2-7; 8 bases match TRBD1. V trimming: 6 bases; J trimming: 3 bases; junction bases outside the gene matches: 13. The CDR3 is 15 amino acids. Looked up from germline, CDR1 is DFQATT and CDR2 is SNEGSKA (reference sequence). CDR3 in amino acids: CSAAPPTGDIYEQYF. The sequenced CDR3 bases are TGCAGTGCGGCCCCCCCGACAGGGGACATCTACGAG.

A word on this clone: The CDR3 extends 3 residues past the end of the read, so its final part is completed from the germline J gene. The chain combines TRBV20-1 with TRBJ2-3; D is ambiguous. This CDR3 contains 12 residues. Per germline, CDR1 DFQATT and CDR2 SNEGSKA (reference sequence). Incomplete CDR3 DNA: TGCAGTGCTATTCAGGAAAACCAGCCG. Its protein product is CSAIQENQP. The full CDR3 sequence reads CSAIQENQPQYF.

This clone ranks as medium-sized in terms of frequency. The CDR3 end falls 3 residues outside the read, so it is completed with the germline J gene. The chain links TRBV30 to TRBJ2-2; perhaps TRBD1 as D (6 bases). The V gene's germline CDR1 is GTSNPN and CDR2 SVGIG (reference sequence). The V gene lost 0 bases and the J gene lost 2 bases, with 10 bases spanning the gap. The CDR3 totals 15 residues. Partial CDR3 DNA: TGTGCCTGGAGTGTTAGGGGGATAAACACCGGGGAG. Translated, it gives CAWSVRGINTGE. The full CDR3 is CAWSVRGINTGELFF.

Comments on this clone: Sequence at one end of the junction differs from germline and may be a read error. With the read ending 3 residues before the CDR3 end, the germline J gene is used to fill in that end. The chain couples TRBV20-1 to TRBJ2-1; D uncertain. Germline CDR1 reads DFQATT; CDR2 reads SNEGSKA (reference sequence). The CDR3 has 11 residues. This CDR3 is CSARTYNEQFF. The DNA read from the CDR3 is TGCAGCGCTCGAACCTATAATGAG.

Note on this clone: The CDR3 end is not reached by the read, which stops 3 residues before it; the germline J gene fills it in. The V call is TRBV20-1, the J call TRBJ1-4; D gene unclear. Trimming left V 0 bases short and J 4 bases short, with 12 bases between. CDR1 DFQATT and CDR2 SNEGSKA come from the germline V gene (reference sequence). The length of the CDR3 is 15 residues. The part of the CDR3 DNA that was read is TGCAGTGCTAGAGAGGTAAAGCCTTTTAATGAAAAA. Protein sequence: CSAREVKPFNEK. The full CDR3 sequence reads CSAREVKPFNEKLFF.

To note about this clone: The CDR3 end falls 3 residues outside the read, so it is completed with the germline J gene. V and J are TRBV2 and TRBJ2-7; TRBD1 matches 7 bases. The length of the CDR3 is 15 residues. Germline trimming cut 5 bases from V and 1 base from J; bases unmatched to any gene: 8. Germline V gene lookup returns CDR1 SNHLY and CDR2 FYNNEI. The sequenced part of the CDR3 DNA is TGTGCCAGCAGTATTGGACAGGTTCAATCCTACGAG. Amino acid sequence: CASSIGQVQSYE. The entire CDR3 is CASSIGQVQSYEQYF. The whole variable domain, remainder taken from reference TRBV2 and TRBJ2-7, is EPEVTQTPSHQVTQMGQEVILRCVPISNHLYFYWYRQILGQKVEFLVSFYNNEISEKSEIFDDQFSVERPDGSNFTLKIRSTKLEDSAMYFCASSIGQVQSYEQYFGPGTRLTVT.

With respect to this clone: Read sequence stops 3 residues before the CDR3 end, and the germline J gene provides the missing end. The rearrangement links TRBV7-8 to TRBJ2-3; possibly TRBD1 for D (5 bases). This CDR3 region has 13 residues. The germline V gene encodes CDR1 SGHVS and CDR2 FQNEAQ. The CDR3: CASSLVGQETQYF. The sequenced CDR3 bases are TGTGCCAGCAGCTTAGTAGGACAAGAGACG.

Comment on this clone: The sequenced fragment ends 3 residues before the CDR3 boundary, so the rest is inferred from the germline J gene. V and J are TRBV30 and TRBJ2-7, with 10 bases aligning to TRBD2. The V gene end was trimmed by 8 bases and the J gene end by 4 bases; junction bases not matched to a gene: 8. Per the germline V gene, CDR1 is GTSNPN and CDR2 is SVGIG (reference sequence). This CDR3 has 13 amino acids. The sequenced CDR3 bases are TGTGCCGGGAATCTAGCGGGAGATTACGAG. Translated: CAGNLAGDYE. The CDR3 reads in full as CAGNLAGDYEQYF.

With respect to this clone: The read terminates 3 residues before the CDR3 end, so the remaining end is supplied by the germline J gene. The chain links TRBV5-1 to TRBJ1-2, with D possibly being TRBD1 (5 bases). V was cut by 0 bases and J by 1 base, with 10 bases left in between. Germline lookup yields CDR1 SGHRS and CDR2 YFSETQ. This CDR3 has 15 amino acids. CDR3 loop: CASSLGAGNNYGYTF. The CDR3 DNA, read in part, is TGCGCCAGCAGCTTGGGAGCAGGGAATAACTATGGC.

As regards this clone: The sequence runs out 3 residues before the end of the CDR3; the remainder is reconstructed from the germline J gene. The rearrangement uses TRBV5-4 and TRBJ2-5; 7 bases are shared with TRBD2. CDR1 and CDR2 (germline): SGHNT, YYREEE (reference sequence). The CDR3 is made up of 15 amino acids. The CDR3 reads CASSFMGGVTDTQYF. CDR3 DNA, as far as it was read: TGTGCCAGCAGCTTCATGGGGGGGGTCACAGATACC.

The sequenced CDR3 bases are TGTGCCAGTAGTTTCGGGACTAGCAAAGCCGGGGAG. It codes for CASSFGTSKAGE. The complete CDR3 protein is CASSFGTSKAGELFF. The genes are TRBV19 and TRBJ2-2; the match to TRBD2 covers 9 bases. The observed sequence ends 3 residues before the CDR3 terminus, with the missing tail filled in from the germline J gene. Germline loops: CDR1 LNHDA, CDR2 SQIVND (reference sequence). The V and J ends lost 5 bases and 6 bases, in that order; junction bases with no gene match: 7. The CDR3 totals 15 residues.